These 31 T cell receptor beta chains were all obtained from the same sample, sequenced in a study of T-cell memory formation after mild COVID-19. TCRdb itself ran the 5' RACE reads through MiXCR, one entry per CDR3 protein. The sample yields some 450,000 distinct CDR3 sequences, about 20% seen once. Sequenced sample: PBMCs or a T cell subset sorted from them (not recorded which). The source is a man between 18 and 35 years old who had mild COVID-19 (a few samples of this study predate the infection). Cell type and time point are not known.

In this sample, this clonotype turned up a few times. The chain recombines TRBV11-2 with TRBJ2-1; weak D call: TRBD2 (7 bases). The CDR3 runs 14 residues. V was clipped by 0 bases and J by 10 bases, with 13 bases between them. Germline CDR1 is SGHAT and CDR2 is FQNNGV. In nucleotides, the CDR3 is TGTGCCAGCAGCTTAGAAAGGGGGGGGAGCGAGCAGTTCTTC. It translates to CASSLERGGSEQFF.

Here the CDR3 DNA reads TGCGCCAGCAGCTTGGCCCCAGGCCTTACCTACGAGCAGTACGTC. It encodes CASSLAPGLTYEQYV. The chain combines TRBV5-1 with TRBJ2-7; no definite D call. CDR3 length: 15 residues. V was cut by 0 bases and J by 2 bases, with 12 bases left in between. CDR1 is SGHRS and CDR2 is YFSETQ in the germline V gene.

The CDR3 DNA follows: TGTGCCAGCAGCTTAGGTGGACTAGCGGGGGGTACGGAGACCCAGTACTTC. Amino acid sequence: CASSLGGLAGGTETQYF. The V call is TRBV7-9, the J call TRBJ2-5; 14 nucleotides line up with TRBD2. Germline CDR1 and CDR2: SEHNR and FQNEAQ (reference sequence). V trimming: 1 base; J trimming: 5 bases; junction bases outside the gene matches: 6. CDR3 size: 17 residues.

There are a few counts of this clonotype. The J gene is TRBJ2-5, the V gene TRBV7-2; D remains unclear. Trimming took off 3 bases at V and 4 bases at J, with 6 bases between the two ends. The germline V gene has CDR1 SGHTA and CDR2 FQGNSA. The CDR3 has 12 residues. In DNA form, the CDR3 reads TGTGCCAGCAGCTTCGTTTCAGAGACCCAGTACTTC. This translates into CASSFVSETQYF.

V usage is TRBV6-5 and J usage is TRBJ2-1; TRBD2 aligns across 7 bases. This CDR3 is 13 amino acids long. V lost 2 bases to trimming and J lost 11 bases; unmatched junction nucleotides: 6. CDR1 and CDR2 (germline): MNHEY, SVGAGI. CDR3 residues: CASSYVPGGKQFF. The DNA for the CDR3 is TGTGCCAGCAGTTACGTTCCGGGGGGAAAGCAGTTCTTC.

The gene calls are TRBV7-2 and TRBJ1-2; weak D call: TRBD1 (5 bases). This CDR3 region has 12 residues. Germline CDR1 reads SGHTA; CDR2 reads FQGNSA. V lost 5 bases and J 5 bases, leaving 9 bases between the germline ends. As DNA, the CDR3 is TGTGCCAGCAGCATCAGGGAGTATGGCTACACCTTC. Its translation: CASSIREYGYTF.

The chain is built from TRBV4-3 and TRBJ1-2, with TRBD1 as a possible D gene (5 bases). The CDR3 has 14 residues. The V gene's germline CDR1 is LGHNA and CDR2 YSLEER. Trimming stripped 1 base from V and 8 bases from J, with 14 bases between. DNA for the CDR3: TGCGCCAGCAGCCAAGGACCCGGGGGGGGAGGCTACACCTTC. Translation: CASSQGPGGGGYTF.

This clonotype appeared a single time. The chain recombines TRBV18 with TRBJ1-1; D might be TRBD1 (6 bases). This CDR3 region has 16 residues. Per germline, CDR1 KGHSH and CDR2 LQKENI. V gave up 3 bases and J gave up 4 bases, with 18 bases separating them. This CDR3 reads CASSPNDPGGGTEAFF. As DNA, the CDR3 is TGTGCCAGCTCACCGAACGACCCGGGAGGGGGCACTGAAGCTTTCTTT.

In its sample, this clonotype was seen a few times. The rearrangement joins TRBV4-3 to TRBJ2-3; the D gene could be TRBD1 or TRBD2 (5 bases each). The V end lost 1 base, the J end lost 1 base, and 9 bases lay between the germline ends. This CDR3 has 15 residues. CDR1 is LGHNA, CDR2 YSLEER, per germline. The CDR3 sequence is CASSQGDGRTDTQYF. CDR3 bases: TGCGCCAGCAGCCAAGGGGACGGACGCACAGATACGCAGTATTTT.

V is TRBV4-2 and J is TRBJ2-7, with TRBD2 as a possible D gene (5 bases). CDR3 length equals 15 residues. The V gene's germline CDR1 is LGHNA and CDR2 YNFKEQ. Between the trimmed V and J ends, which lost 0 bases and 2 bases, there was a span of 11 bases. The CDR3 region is CASSQERVTTYEQYF. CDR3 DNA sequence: TGTGCCAGCAGCCAAGAGAGGGTGACCACCTACGAGCAGTACTTC.

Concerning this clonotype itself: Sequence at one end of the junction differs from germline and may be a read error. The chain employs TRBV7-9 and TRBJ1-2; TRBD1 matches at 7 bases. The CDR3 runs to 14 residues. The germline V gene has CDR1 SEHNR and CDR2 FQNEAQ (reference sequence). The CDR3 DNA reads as TGTGCCAGCAGCTTAGGCCGCTCCGGGGACAGTGAAGAATTC. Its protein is CASSLGRSGDSEEF.

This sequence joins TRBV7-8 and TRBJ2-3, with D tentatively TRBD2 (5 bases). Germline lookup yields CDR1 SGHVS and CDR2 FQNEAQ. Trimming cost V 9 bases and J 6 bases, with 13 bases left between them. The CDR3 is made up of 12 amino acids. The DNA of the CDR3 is TGTGCCAGTCGTCCCCCGGGGGATACGCAGTATTTT. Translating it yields CASRPPGDTQYF.

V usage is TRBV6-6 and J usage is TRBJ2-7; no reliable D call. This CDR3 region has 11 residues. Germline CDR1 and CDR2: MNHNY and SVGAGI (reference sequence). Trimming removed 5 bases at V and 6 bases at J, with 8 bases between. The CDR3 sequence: CASSPRAEQYF. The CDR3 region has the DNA TGTGCCAGCAGTCCCCGGGCCGAGCAGTACTTC.

Here the CDR3 DNA reads TGTGCCAGCAGCTTATCCACCAACACTGAAGCTTTCTTT. Encoded protein: CASSLSTNTEAFF. This chain connects TRBV11-2 to TRBJ1-1; D gene ambiguous. Trimming left V 2 bases short and J 2 bases short, with 6 bases between. Germline CDR1 and CDR2: SGHAT and FQNNGV. The CDR3 runs 13 residues.

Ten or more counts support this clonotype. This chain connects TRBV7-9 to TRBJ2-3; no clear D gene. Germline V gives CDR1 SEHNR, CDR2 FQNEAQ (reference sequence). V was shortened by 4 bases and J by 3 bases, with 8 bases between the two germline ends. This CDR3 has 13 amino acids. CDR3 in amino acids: CASSSAGTDTQYF. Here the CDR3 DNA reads TGTGCCAGCAGCTCAGCCGGGACAGATACGCAGTATTTT.

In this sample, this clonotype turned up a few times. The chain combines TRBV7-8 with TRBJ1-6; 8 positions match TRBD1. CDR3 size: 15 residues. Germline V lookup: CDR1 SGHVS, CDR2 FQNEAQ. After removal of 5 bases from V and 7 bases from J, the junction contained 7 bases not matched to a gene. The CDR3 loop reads CASSGFDRGNSPLHF. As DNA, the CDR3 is TGTGCCAGCAGCGGGTTCGACAGGGGAAATTCACCCCTCCACTTT.

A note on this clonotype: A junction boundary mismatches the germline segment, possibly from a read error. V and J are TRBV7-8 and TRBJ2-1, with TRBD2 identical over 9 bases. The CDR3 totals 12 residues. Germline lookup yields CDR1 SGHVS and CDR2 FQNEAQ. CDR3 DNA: TGTGCCAGCAGCCCAGGCGCGGGGGGGTTGGTCTTC. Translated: CASSPGAGGLVF.

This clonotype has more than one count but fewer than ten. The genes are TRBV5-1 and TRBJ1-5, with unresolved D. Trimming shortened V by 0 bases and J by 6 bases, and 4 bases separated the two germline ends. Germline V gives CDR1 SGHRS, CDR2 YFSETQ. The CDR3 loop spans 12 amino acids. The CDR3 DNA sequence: TGCGCCAGCAGCTTGGATGGTCAGCCCCAGCATTTT. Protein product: CASSLDGQPQHF.

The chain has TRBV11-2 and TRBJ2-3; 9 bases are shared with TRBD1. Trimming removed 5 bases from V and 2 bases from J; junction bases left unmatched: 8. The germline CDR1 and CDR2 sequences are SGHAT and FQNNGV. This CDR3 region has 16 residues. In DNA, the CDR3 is TGTGCCAGCAGCCCCGGGACAGGGACCTCCACAGATACGCAGTATTTT. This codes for CASSPGTGTSTDTQYF.

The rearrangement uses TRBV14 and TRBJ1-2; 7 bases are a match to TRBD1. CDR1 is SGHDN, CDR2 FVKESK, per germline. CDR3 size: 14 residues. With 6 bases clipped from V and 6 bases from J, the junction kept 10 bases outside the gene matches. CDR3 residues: CASRPSTGYDGYTF. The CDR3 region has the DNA TGTGCCAGCAGGCCGTCGACAGGGTACGATGGCTACACCTTC.

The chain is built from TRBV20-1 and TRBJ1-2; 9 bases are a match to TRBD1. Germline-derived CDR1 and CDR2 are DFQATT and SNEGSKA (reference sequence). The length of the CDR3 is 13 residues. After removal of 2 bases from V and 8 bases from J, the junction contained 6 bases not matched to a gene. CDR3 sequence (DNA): TGCAGTGCTAGAAAAGGGACAGGGCCCGGCTACACCTTC. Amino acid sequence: CSARKGTGPGYTF.

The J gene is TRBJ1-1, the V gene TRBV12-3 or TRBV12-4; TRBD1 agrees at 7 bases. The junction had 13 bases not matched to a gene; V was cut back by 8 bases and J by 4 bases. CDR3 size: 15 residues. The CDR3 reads CASARGTAGGTEAFF. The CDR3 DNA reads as TGTGCCAGCGCCCGAGGGACAGCGGGGGGCACTGAAGCTTTCTTT.

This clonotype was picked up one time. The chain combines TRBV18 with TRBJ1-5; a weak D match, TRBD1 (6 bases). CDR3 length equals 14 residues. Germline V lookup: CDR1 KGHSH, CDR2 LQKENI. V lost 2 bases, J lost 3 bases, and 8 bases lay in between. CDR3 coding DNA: TGTGCCAGCTCACCAGGGGGCTACAATCAGCCCCAGCATTTT. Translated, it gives CASSPGGYNQPQHF.

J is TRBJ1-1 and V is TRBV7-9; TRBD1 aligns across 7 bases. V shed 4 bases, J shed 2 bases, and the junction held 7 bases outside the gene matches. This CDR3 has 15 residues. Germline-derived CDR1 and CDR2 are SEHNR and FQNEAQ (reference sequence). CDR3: CASSYGGQINTEAFF. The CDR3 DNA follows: TGTGCCAGCAGCTATGGGGGACAGATAAACACTGAAGCTTTCTTT.

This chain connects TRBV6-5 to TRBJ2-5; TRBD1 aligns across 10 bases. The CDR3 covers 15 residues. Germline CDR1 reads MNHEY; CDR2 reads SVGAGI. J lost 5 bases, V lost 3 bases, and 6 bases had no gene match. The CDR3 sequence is CASSYGVGQGETQYF. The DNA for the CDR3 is TGTGCCAGCAGTTATGGAGTGGGACAGGGGGAGACCCAGTACTTC.

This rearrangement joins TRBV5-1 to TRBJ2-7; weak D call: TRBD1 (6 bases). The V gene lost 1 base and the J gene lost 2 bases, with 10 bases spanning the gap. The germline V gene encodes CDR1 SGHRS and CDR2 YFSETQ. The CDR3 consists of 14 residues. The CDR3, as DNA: TGCGCCAGCAGCTTGAAGGACAGCGCCTACGAGCAGTACTTC. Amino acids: CASSLKDSAYEQYF.

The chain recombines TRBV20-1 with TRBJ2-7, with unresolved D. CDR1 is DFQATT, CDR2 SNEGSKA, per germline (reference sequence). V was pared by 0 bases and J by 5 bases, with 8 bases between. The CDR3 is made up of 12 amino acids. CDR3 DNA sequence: TGCAGTGCTAGAGACCTCCTCCACGAGCAGTACGTC. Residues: CSARDLLHEQYV.

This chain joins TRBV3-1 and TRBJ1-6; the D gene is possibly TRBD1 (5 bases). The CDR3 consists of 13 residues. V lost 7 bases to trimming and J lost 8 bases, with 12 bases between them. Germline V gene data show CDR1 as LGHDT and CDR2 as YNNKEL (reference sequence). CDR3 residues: CASKGSGDSPLHF. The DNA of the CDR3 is TGTGCCAGCAAGGGTTCGGGGGATTCACCCCTCCACTTT.

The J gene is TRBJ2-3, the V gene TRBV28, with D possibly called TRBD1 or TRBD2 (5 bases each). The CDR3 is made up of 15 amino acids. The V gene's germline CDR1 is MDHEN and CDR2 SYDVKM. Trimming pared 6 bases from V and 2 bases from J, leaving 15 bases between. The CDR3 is CASSTSKGPTDTQYF. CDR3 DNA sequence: TGTGCCAGCAGCACGAGCAAGGGACCCACAGATACGCAGTATTTT.

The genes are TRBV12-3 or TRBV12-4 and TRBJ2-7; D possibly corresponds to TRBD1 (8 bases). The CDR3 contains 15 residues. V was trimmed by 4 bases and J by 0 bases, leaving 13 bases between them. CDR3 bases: TGTGCCAGCAGTTCAGGGGGCGGGAGCTCCTACGAGCAGTACTTC. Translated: CASSSGGGSSYEQYF.

The CDR3 nucleotides are TGTGCCAGCTCACCAACTCACTTCCACGAGCAGTACGTC. It yields the protein CASSPTHFHEQYV. This chain links TRBV18 with TRBJ2-7, with no clear D. Germline-derived CDR1 and CDR2 are KGHSH and LQKENI. The CDR3 runs to 13 residues. Trimming took 2 bases from V and 5 from J, leaving 10 bases between them.